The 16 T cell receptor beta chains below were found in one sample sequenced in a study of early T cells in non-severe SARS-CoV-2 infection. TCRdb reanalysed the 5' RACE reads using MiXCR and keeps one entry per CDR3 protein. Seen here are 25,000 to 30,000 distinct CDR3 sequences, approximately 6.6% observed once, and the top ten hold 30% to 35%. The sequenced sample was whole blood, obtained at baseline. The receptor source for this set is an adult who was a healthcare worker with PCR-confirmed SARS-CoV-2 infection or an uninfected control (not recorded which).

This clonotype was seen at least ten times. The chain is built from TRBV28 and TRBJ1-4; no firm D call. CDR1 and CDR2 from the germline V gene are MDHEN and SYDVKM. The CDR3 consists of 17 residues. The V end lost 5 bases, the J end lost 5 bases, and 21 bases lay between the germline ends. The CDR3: CASSPTPLGRKNEKLFF. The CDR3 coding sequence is TGTGCCAGCAGTCCGACACCTCTAGGGCGGAAAAATGAAAAACTGTTTTTT.

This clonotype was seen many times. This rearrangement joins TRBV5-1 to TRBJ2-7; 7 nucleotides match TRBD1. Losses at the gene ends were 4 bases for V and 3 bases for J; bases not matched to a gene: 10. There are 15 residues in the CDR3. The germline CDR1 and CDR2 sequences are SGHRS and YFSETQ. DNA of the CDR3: TGCGCCAGCAGCGCCCGGGACAGCGGACTCTACGAGCAGTACTTC. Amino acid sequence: CASSARDSGLYEQYF.

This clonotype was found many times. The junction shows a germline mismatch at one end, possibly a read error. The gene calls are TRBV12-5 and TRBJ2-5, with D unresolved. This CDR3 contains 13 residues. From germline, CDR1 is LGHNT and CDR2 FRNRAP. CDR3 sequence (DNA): TGTGCTAGTGTTTTGGTCCCCCTAGGGACCCAGTACTTC. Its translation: CASVLVPLGTQYF.

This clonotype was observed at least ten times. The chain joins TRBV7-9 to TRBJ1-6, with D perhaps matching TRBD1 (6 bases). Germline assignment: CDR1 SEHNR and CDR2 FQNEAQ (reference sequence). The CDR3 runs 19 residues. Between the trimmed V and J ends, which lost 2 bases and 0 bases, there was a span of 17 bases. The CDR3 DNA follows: TGTGCCAGCAGCTTACCCACCGCTACAGGGAGCTCCTATAATTCACCCCTCCACTTT. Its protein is CASSLPTATGSSYNSPLHF. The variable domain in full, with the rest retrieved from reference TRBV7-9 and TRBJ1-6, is DTGVSQNPRHKITKRGQNVTFRCDPISEHNRLYWYRQTLGQGPEFLTYFQNEAQLEKSRLLSDRFSAERPKGSFSTLEIQRTEQGDSAMYLCASSLPTATGSSYNSPLHFGNGTRLTVT.

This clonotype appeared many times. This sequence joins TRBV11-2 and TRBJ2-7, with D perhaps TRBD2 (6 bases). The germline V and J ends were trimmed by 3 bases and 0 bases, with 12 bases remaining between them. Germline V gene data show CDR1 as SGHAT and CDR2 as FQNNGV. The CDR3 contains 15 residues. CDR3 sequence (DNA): TGTGCCAGCAGCTTGTCTGCGGAGGGCTCCTACGAGCAGTACTTC. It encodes CASSLSAEGSYEQYF.

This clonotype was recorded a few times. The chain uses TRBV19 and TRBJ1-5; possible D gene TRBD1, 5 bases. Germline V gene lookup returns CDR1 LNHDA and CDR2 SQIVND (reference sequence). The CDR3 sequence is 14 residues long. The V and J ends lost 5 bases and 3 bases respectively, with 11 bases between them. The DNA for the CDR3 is TGTGCCAGTAGTCGCAGGGAAAACAATCAGCCCCAGCATTTT. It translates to CASSRRENNQPQHF. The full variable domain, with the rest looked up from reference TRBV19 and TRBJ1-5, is DGGITQSPKYLFRKEGQNVTLSCEQNLNHDAMYWYRQDPGQGLRLIYYSQIVNDFQKGDIAEGYSVSREKKESFPLTVTSAQKNPTAFYLCASSRRENNQPQHFGDGTRLSIL.

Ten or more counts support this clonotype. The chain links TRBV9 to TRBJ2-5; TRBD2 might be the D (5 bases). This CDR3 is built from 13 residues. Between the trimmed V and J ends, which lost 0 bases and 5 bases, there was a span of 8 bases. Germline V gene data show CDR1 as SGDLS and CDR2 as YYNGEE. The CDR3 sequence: CASSVAGEETQYF. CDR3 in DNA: TGTGCCAGCAGCGTAGCTGGGGAGGAGACCCAGTACTTC.

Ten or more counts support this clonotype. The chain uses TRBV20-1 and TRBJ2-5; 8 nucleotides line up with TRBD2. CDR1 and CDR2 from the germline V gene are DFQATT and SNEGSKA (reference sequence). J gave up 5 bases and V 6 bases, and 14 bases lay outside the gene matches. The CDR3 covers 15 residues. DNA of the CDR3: TGCAGTGCCCCCAATCTGAGAGCGGGGGTTGAGACCCAGTACTTC. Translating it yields CSAPNLRAGVETQYF.

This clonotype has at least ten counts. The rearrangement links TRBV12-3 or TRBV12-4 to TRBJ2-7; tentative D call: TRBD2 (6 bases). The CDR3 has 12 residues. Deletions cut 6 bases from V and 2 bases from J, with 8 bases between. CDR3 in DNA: TGTGCCAGCAGCGGAGGGGCCTACGAGCAGTACTTC. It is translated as CASSGGAYEQYF.

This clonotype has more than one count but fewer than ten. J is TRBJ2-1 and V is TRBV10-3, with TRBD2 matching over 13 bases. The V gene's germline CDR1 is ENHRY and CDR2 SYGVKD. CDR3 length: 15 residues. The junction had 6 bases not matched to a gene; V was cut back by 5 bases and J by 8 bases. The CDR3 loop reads CAISPTSGRADEQFF. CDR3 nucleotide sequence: TGTGCCATCAGTCCCACTAGCGGGAGGGCCGATGAGCAGTTCTTC.

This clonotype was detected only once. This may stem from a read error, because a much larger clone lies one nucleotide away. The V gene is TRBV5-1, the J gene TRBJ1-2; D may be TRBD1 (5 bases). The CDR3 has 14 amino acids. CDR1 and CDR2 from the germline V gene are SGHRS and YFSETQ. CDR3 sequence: CVSSPGDRSRGYTF. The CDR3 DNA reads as TGCGTCAGCAGCCCAGGAGACAGATCTCGCGGCTACACCTTC.

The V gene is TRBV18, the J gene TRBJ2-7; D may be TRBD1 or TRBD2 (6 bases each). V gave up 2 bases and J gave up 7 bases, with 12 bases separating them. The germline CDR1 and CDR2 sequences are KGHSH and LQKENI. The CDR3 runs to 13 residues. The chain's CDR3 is CASSPSGAGEQYF. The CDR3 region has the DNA TGTGCCAGCTCACCATCAGGGGCGGGGGAGCAGTACTTC.

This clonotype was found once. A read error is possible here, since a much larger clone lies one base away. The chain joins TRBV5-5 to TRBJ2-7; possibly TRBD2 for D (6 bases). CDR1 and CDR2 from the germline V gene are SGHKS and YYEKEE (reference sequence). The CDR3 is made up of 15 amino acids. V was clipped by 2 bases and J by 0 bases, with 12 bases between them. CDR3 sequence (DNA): TGTGCCAGCAGCTTCTACTTGGGAGGCTCCTACGAGCAGTACTTC. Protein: CASSFYLGGSYEQYF.

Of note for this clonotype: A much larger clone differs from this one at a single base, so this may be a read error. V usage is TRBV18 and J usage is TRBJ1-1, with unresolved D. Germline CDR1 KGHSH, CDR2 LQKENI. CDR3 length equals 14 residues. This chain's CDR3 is CANSPAATNTEAFF. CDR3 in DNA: TGTGCCAACTCACCGGCAGCTACGAACACTGAAGCTTTCTTT. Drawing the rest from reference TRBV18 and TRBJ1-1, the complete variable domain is NAGVMQNPRHLVRRRGQEARLRCSPMKGHSHVYWYRQLPEEGLKFMVYLQKENIIDESGMPKERFSAEFPKEGPSILRIQQVVRGDSAAYFCANSPAATNTEAFFGQGTRLTVV.

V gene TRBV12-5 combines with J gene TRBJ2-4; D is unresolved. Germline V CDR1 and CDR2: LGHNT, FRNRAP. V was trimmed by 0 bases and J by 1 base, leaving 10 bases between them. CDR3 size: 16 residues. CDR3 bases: TGTGCTAGTGGTTTGGTAGGGCGTTCGGCCAAAAACATTCAGTACTTC. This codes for CASGLVGRSAKNIQYF.

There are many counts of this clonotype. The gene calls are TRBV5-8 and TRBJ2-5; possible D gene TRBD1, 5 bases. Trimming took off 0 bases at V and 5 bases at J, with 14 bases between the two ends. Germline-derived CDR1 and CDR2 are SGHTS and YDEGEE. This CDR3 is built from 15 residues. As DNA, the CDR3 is TGTGCCAGCAGCTTGGGTTCCAGGGTACGGGAGACCCAGTACTTC. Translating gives CASSLGSRVRETQYF.